The TCR beta chain described here comes from a study of cytotoxic CD8 clonotypes in ibrutinib-treated CLL. Turning to the study itself: Patients attained about 25 partial and 2 complete responses; at median around 70 months, around 15 remained remitted while approximately twelve progressed. Study-wide results and limits: Progressing patients had sampling times that differed from those of sustained-remission patients.

Assay used: immunoSEQ multiplex PCR; TCRdb lists only in-frame clones, some missing. This sample carries 90,000 to 100,000 clones, almost 80% of them seen once, and the ten largest clones take around 30%. The ends were cut back, 10 bases at V and 0 bases at J, with 10 bases in the middle. The CDR3 covers 13 residues. Per germline, CDR1 ENHRY and CDR2 SYGVKD. A single count supports this clone. Its cognate antigen is unknown. This TCR derives from a human donor with chronic lymphocytic leukemia. This specimen consisted of PBMCs, obtained after 12 months of ibrutinib treatment. The chain carries TRBV10-3 and TRBJ2-1; D is unclear. As DNA, the CDR3 is TGTGCCACGGCGTCCGGCTCCTACAATGAGCAGTTCTTC. It specifies CATASGSYNEQFF.